Listed here are 22 T cell receptor beta chains from one sample, sequenced in a study of blood T cell repertoires in COVID-19. The table came from immunoSEQ multiplex PCR; TCRdb's copy has only in-frame clones and leaves some out. The sample records about 260,000 clones, 84% being singletons. The specimen sequenced was peripheral blood. These receptors all come from a man aged 60 to 69 with acute or convalescent COVID-19.

The CDR3 DNA follows: TGTGCCAGCAGTGAACAGTTTAAGAGTTCACCCCTCCACTTT. Amino acid sequence: CASSEQFKSSPLHF. The genes are TRBV28 and TRBJ1-6; D is ambiguous. Trimming took off 5 bases at V and 9 bases at J, with 14 bases between the two ends. This CDR3 spans 14 amino acids. The V gene's germline CDR1 is MDHEN and CDR2 SYDVKM. Using reference TRBV28 and TRBJ1-6 for the parts outside the CDR3, the full variable domain is DVKVTQSSRYLVKRTGEKVFLECVQDMDHENMFWYRQDPGLGLRLIYFSYDVKMKEKGDIPEGYSVSREKKERFSLILESASTNQTSMYLCASSEQFKSSPLHFGNGTRLTVT.

This rearrangement joins TRBV7-2 to TRBJ2-5, with D maybe TRBD2 (5 bases). The CDR3 consists of 13 residues. Trimming pared 0 bases from V and 5 bases from J, leaving 7 bases between. CDR1 is SGHTA and CDR2 is FQGNSA in the germline V gene. This chain's CDR3 is CASSLAEVETQYF. The CDR3 DNA is TGTGCCAGCAGCTTAGCGGAGGTGGAGACCCAGTACTTC.

This chain uses TRBV12-3 or TRBV12-4 with TRBJ1-1; D call uncertain. The ends were cut back, 1 base at V and 3 bases at J, with 3 bases in the middle. There are 12 residues in the CDR3. CDR3 bases: TGTGCCAGCAGTTTAGTAGACACTGAAGCTTTCTTT. It encodes CASSLVDTEAFF.

CDR3 amino acids: CASSPPTSVKRETQYF. CDR3 DNA: TGTGCCAGCAGCCCTCCGACTAGCGTGAAGCGAGAGACCCAGTACTTC. The rearrangement links TRBV28 to TRBJ2-5, with 8 bases identical to TRBD2. Germline CDR1 and CDR2: MDHEN and SYDVKM. This CDR3 has 16 amino acids. With V trimmed by 6 bases and J by 4 bases, 13 bases remained unmatched.

The rearrangement uses TRBV5-1 and TRBJ1-1; 7 bases fit TRBD1. V gave up 4 bases and J gave up 5 bases; unmatched junction bases: 11. The length of the CDR3 is 15 residues. Germline-derived CDR1 and CDR2 are SGHRS and YFSETQ. The CDR3 is CASSRARQGRTEAFF. For the CDR3, the DNA is TGCGCCAGCAGCCGGGCCCGACAGGGACGGACTGAAGCTTTCTTT.

The chain has TRBV18 and TRBJ1-1; a possible D gene is TRBD1 (5 bases). The germline CDR1 and CDR2 sequences are KGHSH and LQKENI. The V end was cut by 0 bases, the J end by 6 bases, with 14 bases between. The CDR3 sequence is 15 residues long. The CDR3 loop reads CASSPPEGAFAEAFF. The CDR3 nucleotides read TGTGCCAGCTCACCACCAGAAGGGGCATTCGCTGAAGCTTTCTTT.

The chain uses TRBV7-3 and TRBJ2-7; 7 bases map to TRBD2. The CDR3 runs 14 residues. The junction had 6 bases not matched to a gene; V was cut back by 2 bases and J by 5 bases. CDR1 and CDR2 (germline): SGHTA, FQGTGA. The CDR3 nucleotides read TGTGCCAGCAGCTTAGGAGGGAGGGCCAACGAGCAGTACTTC. Translating it yields CASSLGGRANEQYF.

V usage is TRBV27 and J usage is TRBJ2-7, with 7 bases matching TRBD2. Germline values: CDR1 MNHEY, CDR2 SMNVEV (reference sequence). After removal of 6 bases from V and 0 bases from J, the junction contained 8 bases not matched to a gene. The CDR3 has 15 residues. The DNA of the CDR3 is TGTGCCAGCAGGGGGGGGGAGGGCCACTCCTACGAGCAGTACTTC. Residues: CASRGGEGHSYEQYF.

This clone was counted once. This sequence joins TRBV19 and TRBJ2-5, with a tentative D call TRBD2 (5 bases). This CDR3 comprises 14 residues. V was clipped by 10 bases and J by 1 base, with 16 bases between them. The germline gives CDR1 LNHDA, CDR2 SQIVND (reference sequence). CDR3 coding DNA: TGTGCCATCCTCGAAGCGGATCTCCAAGAGACCCAGTACTTC. It yields the protein CAILEADLQETQYF.

This chain connects TRBV4-1 to TRBJ2-7; 9 bases are shared with TRBD1. Per germline, CDR1 MGHRA and CDR2 YSYEKL. Unmatched junction bases numbered 8, after V lost 3 bases and J lost 5 bases. The CDR3 is 15 amino acids. CDR3 protein: CASSQPGQGANEQYF. DNA of the CDR3: TGCGCCAGCAGCCAGCCGGGACAGGGAGCCAACGAGCAGTACTTC.

This chain connects TRBV6-6 to TRBJ1-1; D is ambiguous. The CDR3 consists of 12 residues. Germline-derived CDR1 and CDR2 are MNHNY and SVGAGI (reference sequence). Trimming cost V 6 bases and J 5 bases, with 10 bases left between them. This CDR3 reads CASSGDYTEAFF. CDR3 sequence (DNA): TGTGCCAGCAGCGGAGACTATACTGAAGCTTTCTTT.

This clone has a single count. The V and J genes are TRBV7-2 and TRBJ2-5; 10 bases map to TRBD1. V shed 0 bases, J shed 7 bases, and the junction held 8 bases outside the gene matches. CDR1 SGHTA and CDR2 FQGNSA come from the germline V gene. The length of the CDR3 is 16 residues. This chain's CDR3 is CASSLAGQGQRGTQYF. CDR3 in DNA: TGTGCCAGCAGCTTAGCGGGACAGGGGCAGCGAGGGACCCAGTACTTC.

This chain links TRBV28 with TRBJ1-4, with 8 bases aligning to TRBD1. The junction had 8 bases not matched to a gene; V was cut back by 6 bases and J by 5 bases. The CDR3 extends over 15 amino acids. Germline CDR1 and CDR2: MDHEN and SYDVKM. In DNA, the CDR3 is TGTGCCAGCAGCTCCCCGGGACAGGAAAATGAAAAACTGTTTTTT. Its translation: CASSSPGQENEKLFF.

The chain carries TRBV7-2 and TRBJ2-4; D call uncertain. Germline V gene data show CDR1 as SGHTA and CDR2 as FQGNSA. V lost 3 bases and J 1 base, leaving 7 bases between the germline ends. The CDR3 length is 14 residues. The CDR3 loop is CASSLAPAKNIQYF. CDR3 nucleotides: TGTGCCAGCAGCTTGGCCCCCGCCAAAAACATTCAGTACTTC.

The rearrangement joins TRBV5-1 to TRBJ2-5; 9 bases map to TRBD2. J gave up 0 bases and V 0 bases, and 6 bases lay outside the gene matches. The CDR3 is 17 residues long. The germline CDR1 and CDR2 sequences are SGHRS and YFSETQ. CDR3 residues: CASSLAGLAGHQETQYF. The CDR3 coding sequence is TGCGCCAGCAGCTTGGCCGGGCTAGCGGGACACCAAGAGACCCAGTACTTC.

In DNA, the CDR3 is TGTGCCAGCAGCCCTGGGGCAGCGGGAGGGAACACCGGGGAGCTGTTTTTT. It is translated as CASSPGAAGGNTGELFF. The chain has TRBV7-3 and TRBJ2-2; 9 bases are a match to TRBD2. The ends lost 5 bases at V and 1 base at J; junction bases unmatched: 8. Germline CDR1 reads SGHTA; CDR2 reads FQGTGA. The CDR3 covers 17 residues.

As for this clone: No conserved phenylalanine or tryptophan ends this CDR3, so it is likely a read error. It is unclear where the CDR3 begins or ends on the DNA, so no DNA is shown, and the CDR3 is as TCRdb lists it. The V and J genes are TRBV6-1 and TRBJ1-1; the table names TRBD1, a call not compared with the DNA. The CDR3 has 14 amino acids, counting both end residues. Germline V gene data show CDR1 as MNHNS and CDR2 as SASEGT. The CDR3 protein is CASSESRQGMTIGA.

V usage is TRBV2 and J usage is TRBJ2-1, with 8 bases aligning to TRBD1. CDR1 SNHLY and CDR2 FYNNEI come from the germline V gene. Trimming removed 5 bases from V and 6 bases from J; junction bases left unmatched: 9. This CDR3 is built from 15 residues. DNA for the CDR3: TGTGCCAGCAGTCGGGACAGGAGTTTCGGCAATGAGCAGTTCTTC. Its protein is CASSRDRSFGNEQFF.

The CDR3 DNA reads TGTGCCAGCAGTCTACGGCGGTATCAGCCCCAGCATTTT. Its protein is CASSLRRYQPQHF. The chain recombines TRBV27 with TRBJ1-5, with D hard to call. This CDR3 has 13 residues. Germline V CDR1 and CDR2: MNHEY, SMNVEV (reference sequence). V was pared by 5 bases and J by 5 bases, with 10 bases between.

This clone was observed once. Here the CDR3 reads CASSQPRTSGYNEQFF. CDR3 sequence (DNA): TGCGCCAGCAGCCAACCCAGGACTAGCGGCTACAATGAGCAGTTCTTC. The chain recombines TRBV4-1 with TRBJ2-1; 10 bases line up with TRBD2. The V segment lost 2 bases and the J segment 3 bases; nucleotides outside the gene matches: 4. Per the germline V gene, CDR1 is MGHRA and CDR2 is YSYEKL. This CDR3 is built from 16 residues.

The chain uses TRBV11-3 and TRBJ2-3; 7 nucleotides match TRBD2. CDR3 size: 15 residues. Trimming removed 2 bases from V and 3 bases from J; junction bases left unmatched: 5. Germline V gene sequence: CDR1 SGHNT, CDR2 YENEEA. As DNA, the CDR3 is TGTGCCAGCAGCTTATCGTGGGAGGGGACAGATACGCAGTATTTT. Its protein is CASSLSWEGTDTQYF.

A single count supports this clone. This chain links TRBV6-1 with TRBJ2-1; D perhaps matches TRBD2 (6 bases). The CDR3 covers 15 residues. V shed 7 bases and J shed 6 bases, with 19 bases lying between them. Looked up from germline, CDR1 is MNHNS and CDR2 is SASEGT. The DNA for the CDR3 is TGTGCCAGCACAGCGGGCATCGCAACACGCAATGAGCAGTTCTTC. Protein product: CASTAGIATRNEQFF.